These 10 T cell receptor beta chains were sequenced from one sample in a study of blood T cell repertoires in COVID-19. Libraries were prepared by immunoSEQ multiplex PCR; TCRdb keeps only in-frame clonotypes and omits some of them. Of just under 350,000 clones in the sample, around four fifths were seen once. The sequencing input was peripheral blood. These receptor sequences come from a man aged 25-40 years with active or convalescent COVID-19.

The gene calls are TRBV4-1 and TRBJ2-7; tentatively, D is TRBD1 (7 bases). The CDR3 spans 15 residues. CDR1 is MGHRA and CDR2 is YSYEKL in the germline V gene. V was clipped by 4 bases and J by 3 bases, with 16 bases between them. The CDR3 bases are TGCGCCAGCAGCCCGTCGGCCAGGGGGGTCTACGAGCAGTACTTC. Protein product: CASSPSARGVYEQYF.

The CDR3, as DNA: TGTGCCAGCAGTGGACCCGGGATTAATGAAAAACTGTTTTTT. Protein product: CASSGPGINEKLFF. The rearrangement uses TRBV6-2 or TRBV6-3 and TRBJ1-4; D is unresolved. The CDR3 runs to 14 residues. Germline assignment: CDR1 MNHEY and CDR2 SVGEGT. V gave up 5 bases and J gave up 4 bases, with 11 bases separating them.

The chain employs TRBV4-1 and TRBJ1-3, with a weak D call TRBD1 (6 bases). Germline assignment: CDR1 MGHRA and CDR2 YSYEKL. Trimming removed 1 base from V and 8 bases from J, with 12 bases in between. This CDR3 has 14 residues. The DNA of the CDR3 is TGCGCCAGCAGCCAAGGGGGCAGGGGATACACCATATATTTT. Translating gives CASSQGGRGYTIYF.

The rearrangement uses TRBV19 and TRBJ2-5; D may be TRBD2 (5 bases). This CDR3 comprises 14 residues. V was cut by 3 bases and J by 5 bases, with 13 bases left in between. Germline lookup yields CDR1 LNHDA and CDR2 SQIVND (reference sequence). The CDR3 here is CASSIGRGYETQYF. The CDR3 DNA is TGTGCCAGTAGTATTGGGAGAGGGTACGAGACCCAGTACTTC.

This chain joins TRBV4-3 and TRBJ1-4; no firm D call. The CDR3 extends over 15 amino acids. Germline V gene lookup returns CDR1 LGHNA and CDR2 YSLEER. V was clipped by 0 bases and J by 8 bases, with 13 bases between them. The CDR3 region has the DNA TGCGCCAGCAGCCAAGATCCCGGTCCTACGGAAAAACTGTTTTTT. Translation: CASSQDPGPTEKLFF.

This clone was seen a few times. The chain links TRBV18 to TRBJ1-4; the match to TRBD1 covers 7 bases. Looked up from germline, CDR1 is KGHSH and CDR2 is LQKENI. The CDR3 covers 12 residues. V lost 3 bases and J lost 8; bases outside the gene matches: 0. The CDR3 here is CASSPDREKLFF. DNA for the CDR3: TGTGCCAGCTCACCGGACAGGGAAAAACTGTTTTTT.

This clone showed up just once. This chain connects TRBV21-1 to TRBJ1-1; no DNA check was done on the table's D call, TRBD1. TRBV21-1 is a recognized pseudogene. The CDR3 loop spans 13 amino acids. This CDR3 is CASRDRGGTEAFF. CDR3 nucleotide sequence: TGTGCCAGCAGAGACAGGGGGGGCACTGAAGCTTTCTTT.

The CDR3 DNA reads as TGCGCCAGCAGCCACCTTAGCGGGGGGGCGGACGAGCAGTACTTC. This codes for CASSHLSGGADEQYF. The V gene is TRBV5-1, the J gene TRBJ2-7; 11 bases are shared with TRBD2. Germline CDR1 and CDR2: SGHRS and YFSETQ. This CDR3 has 15 residues. The V and J ends lost 4 bases and 5 bases, in that order; junction bases with no gene match: 8.

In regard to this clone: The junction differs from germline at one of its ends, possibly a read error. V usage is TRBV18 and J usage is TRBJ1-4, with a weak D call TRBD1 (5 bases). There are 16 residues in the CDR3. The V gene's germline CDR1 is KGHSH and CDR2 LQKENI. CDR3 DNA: TGTGCCAGCTCCCCACGGGGATCAAGGGGTGATGAAAAACTGTTTTTT. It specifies CASSPRGSRGDEKLFF.

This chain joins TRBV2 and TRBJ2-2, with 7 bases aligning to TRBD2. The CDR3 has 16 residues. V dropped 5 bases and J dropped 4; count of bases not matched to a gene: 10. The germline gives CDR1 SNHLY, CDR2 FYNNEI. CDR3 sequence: CASSLMDGRTTGELFF. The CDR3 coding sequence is TGTGCCAGCAGTTTGATGGACGGGAGGACCACCGGGGAGCTGTTTTTT.